The source of this T cell receptor beta chain is a study of blood T cell repertoires in COVID-19. Looking at the study overall: Samples of COVID-19 (acute and convalescent) were obtained from the United States, Italy and Spain.

The junction had 2 bases not matched to a gene; V was cut back by 3 bases and J by 3 bases. There are 14 residues in the CDR3. Germline CDR1 and CDR2: MNHEY and SVGEGT. Measured with immunoSEQ multiplex PCR; TCRdb has only the in-frame clones, and not every one. The sample contains tens of thousands of clones, 85% to 90% of which appear only once. This sequence originates from a man in his sixties or seventies with acute or convalescent COVID-19. The sample was peripheral blood. The chain has TRBV6-2 or TRBV6-3 and TRBJ2-1, with 7 bases that match TRBD2. CDR3 DNA: TGTGCCAGCAGTTATGCTAGCGGCTACAATGAGCAGTTCTTC. It yields the protein CASSYASGYNEQFF.